This TCR beta chain was recorded in a study of siplizumab effects on memory and regulatory T cells. Whole-study results and caveats: Under siplizumab, alloreactive sequences traced to unstimulated CD4+ memory cells were significantly reduced. Reactions containing siplizumab showed mappable alloreactive CD4+ clones averaging roughly 66% Treg-derived, versus approximately 26% in controls. Naive T cells appeared more varied than memory cells and looked like key alloresponse contributors.

This CDR3 spans 18 amino acids. CDR1 is SGHNT, CDR2 YENEEA, per germline. V shed 5 bases, J shed 0 bases, and the junction held 13 bases outside the gene matches. Clones were read by immunoSEQ multiplex PCR, and TCRdb kept only the in-frame ones, dropping some. In the table there are more than 95,000 clones, 93% of which are singletons. Details on this clone: Antigen: not known.

The sample was Tregs sorted from blood. The chain combines TRBV11-3 with TRBJ2-5; 9 nucleotides line up with TRBD1. This TCR came from a human donor in good health. The CDR3 loop is CASSLPFSGTGNQETQYF. The CDR3 nucleotides are TGTGCCAGCAGCCTCCCATTCTCCGGGACAGGGAACCAAGAGACCCAGTACTTC.